These T cell receptor beta chains were read from a single sample in a study of T cells in Graves' hyperthyroidism and ophthalmopathy. TCRdb re-analysed the multiplex PCR reads in MiXCR, keeping a single row per CDR3 protein. The data contain about 840,000 distinct CDR3 sequences, 35% to 45% of them singletons. The sequenced sample consisted of blood. Receptors originate from a man aged 18 to 29 with Graves' hyperthyroidism. The CDR3 runs from the conserved cysteine through the conserved F or W. The order of the fields is clone size, V gene, D gene, J gene, CDR3 DNA, CDR3 protein. D genes are given only for firm matches. A clone size is listed for some rows: how often the clone was seen (once, few, many), or a class if it is expanded.

abundance: .
v_gene: TRBV25-1
d_gene: TRBD1
j_gene: TRBJ1-1
CDR3nt: TGTGCCAGCAGCCACAGGGGTACGAACACTGAAGCTTTCTTT
CDR3aa: CASSHRGTNTEAFF

abundance: .
v_gene: TRBV15
d_gene: TRBD2
j_gene: TRBJ2-5
CDR3nt: TGTGCCACCAGCCCCGGCGGAGCGGGAGTAGGGGAGACCCAGTACTTC
CDR3aa: CATSPGGAGVGETQYF

abundance: .
v_gene: TRBV12-3/TRBV12-4
d_gene: TRBD1
j_gene: TRBJ1-4
CDR3nt: TGTGCCAGCAGATGGAGGACAGGGGGCAGGGAAAAACTGTTTTTT
CDR3aa: CASRWRTGGREKLFF

abundance: .
v_gene: TRBV4-3
d_gene: .
j_gene: TRBJ2-7
CDR3nt: TGCGCCAGCAGCCACGGGACCCTCTACGAGCAGTACTTC
CDR3aa: CASSHGTLYEQYF

abundance: few
v_gene: TRBV5-8
d_gene: .
j_gene: TRBJ2-5
CDR3nt: TGTGCCAGCAGCTCGCGAAAGCGGACGATCCAAGAGACCCAGTACTTC
CDR3aa: CASSSRKRTIQETQYF

abundance: many
v_gene: TRBV15
d_gene: .
j_gene: TRBJ2-7
CDR3nt: TGTGCCACCAGCAGAGGGGCCGCCGTGACAGCATCCTACGAGCAGTACTTC
CDR3aa: CATSRGAAVTASYEQYF

abundance: .
v_gene: TRBV20-1
d_gene: .
j_gene: TRBJ1-5
CDR3nt: TGCAGTGCCCTGACGGTGGATAGCAATCAGCCCCAGCATTTT
CDR3aa: CSALTVDSNQPQHF

abundance: many
v_gene: TRBV29-1
d_gene: .
j_gene: TRBJ2-2
CDR3nt: TGCAGCGTTGCGGGCAGCACCGGGGAGCTGTTTTTT
CDR3aa: CSVAGSTGELFF

abundance: .
v_gene: TRBV7-9
d_gene: .
j_gene: TRBJ1-3
CDR3nt: TGTGCCAGCAGCTTAGAAGAGCTTTACTATGGAAACACCATATATTTT
CDR3aa: CASSLEELYYGNTIYF

abundance: .
v_gene: TRBV5-1
d_gene: TRBD2
j_gene: TRBJ2-7
CDR3nt: TGCGCCAGCAGCTCCAGTCTGGGACTAGCGGGAATGCCCTACGAGCAGTACTTC
CDR3aa: CASSSSLGLAGMPYEQYF

abundance: .
v_gene: TRBV20-1
d_gene: .
j_gene: TRBJ1-4
CDR3nt: TGCAGTTCAGGACAGCCAACTAATGAAAAACTGTTTTTT
CDR3aa: CSSGQPTNEKLFF

abundance: many
v_gene: TRBV10-3
d_gene: TRBD2
j_gene: TRBJ2-2
CDR3nt: TGTGCCACCTGGACTAGCGGGAACACCGGGGAGCTGTTTTTT
CDR3aa: CATWTSGNTGELFF

abundance: once
v_gene: TRBV15
d_gene: .
j_gene: TRBJ2-5
CDR3nt: TGTGCCACCAGCAGGGATCTGATGGACATTCTCCCAGAGACCCAGTACTTC
CDR3aa: CATSRDLMDILPETQYF

abundance: many
v_gene: TRBV2
d_gene: .
j_gene: TRBJ2-5
CDR3nt: TGTGCCAGCAGGCAGACAGGCCAAGAGACCCAGTACTTC
CDR3aa: CASRQTGQETQYF

abundance: few
v_gene: TRBV9
d_gene: .
j_gene: TRBJ2-7
CDR3nt: TGTGCCAGCAGCCGACGACTAGGGGAGTCCTACGAGCAGTACTTC
CDR3aa: CASSRRLGESYEQYF

abundance: .
v_gene: TRBV4-2
d_gene: .
j_gene: TRBJ1-4
CDR3nt: TGTGCCAGCAGCCTCTCCCCGGGAAATCTTGAAGGGCTGTTTTTT
CDR3aa: CASSLSPGNLEGLFF

abundance: once
v_gene: TRBV7-2
d_gene: .
j_gene: TRBJ1-1
CDR3nt: TGTGCCAGCAGCTTAGCTAAGATGGGACAGAACACTGAAGCTTTCTTT
CDR3aa: CASSLAKMGQNTEAFF

abundance: many
v_gene: TRBV13
d_gene: .
j_gene: TRBJ1-6
CDR3nt: TGTGCCAGCAGTCTAGGGGGCTATAATTCACCCCTCCACTTT
CDR3aa: CASSLGGYNSPLHF

abundance: .
v_gene: TRBV7-9
d_gene: .
j_gene: TRBJ1-1
CDR3nt: TGTGCCAGCAGCTTTTGGGGCGCGAGGGGGAACACTGAAGCTTTCTTT
CDR3aa: CASSFWGARGNTEAFF

abundance: .
v_gene: TRBV25-1
d_gene: .
j_gene: TRBJ1-2
CDR3nt: TGTGCCAGCAGTTACTCGCGGGGGCAAAAAGACTATGGCTACACCTTC
CDR3aa: CASSYSRGQKDYGYTF

abundance: many
v_gene: TRBV15
d_gene: TRBD2
j_gene: TRBJ2-7
CDR3nt: TGTGCCACCAGGTACGCTAGCGGCACCTACGAGCAGTACTTC
CDR3aa: CATRYASGTYEQYF

abundance: few
v_gene: TRBV20-1
d_gene: .
j_gene: TRBJ1-3
CDR3nt: TGCAGTGCTAGAGCCCTCCTTGGGCCAGGCACTGGAAACACCATATATTTT
CDR3aa: CSARALLGPGTGNTIYF

abundance: many
v_gene: TRBV10-3
d_gene: .
j_gene: TRBJ1-5
CDR3nt: TGTGCCATCAGCCCAGGGATGGGGAATCAGCCCCAGCATTTT
CDR3aa: CAISPGMGNQPQHF

abundance: few
v_gene: TRBV5-1
d_gene: .
j_gene: TRBJ1-1
CDR3nt: TGCGCCAGCAGCTTGGAGGGTACTTTGAACACTGAAGCTTTCTTT
CDR3aa: CASSLEGTLNTEAFF

abundance: .
v_gene: TRBV7-4
d_gene: TRBD1
j_gene: TRBJ2-5
CDR3nt: TGTGCCAGCAGCTTAGGGTGGACAGGGGGCAGTCAAGAGACCCAGTACTTC
CDR3aa: CASSLGWTGGSQETQYF

abundance: few
v_gene: TRBV10-3
d_gene: .
j_gene: TRBJ1-4
CDR3nt: TGTGCCATCAGTGAGTCGCGTCAGCCTAATGAAAAACTGTTTTTT
CDR3aa: CAISESRQPNEKLFF

abundance: .
v_gene: TRBV7-9
d_gene: TRBD2
j_gene: TRBJ2-6
CDR3nt: TGTGCCAGCCTTTCTATAGCGGGTCCTGGGGGGGCCAACGTCCTGACTTTC
CDR3aa: CASLSIAGPGGANVLTF

abundance: few
v_gene: TRBV19
d_gene: TRBD1
j_gene: TRBJ1-4
CDR3nt: TGTGCCAGTAGTACCGGAGGACAGGGAAGCGCAACTAATGAAAAACTGTTTTTT
CDR3aa: CASSTGGQGSATNEKLFF

abundance: few
v_gene: TRBV19
d_gene: TRBD1
j_gene: TRBJ1-1
CDR3nt: TGTGCCAGTAGTCTCAGGACAGGGGGAATGAACACTGAAGCTTTCTTT
CDR3aa: CASSLRTGGMNTEAFF

abundance: .
v_gene: TRBV24-1
d_gene: TRBD1
j_gene: TRBJ2-7
CDR3nt: TGTGCCCAGGCCTGGGACAGGACACGCGAGCAGTACTTC
CDR3aa: CAQAWDRTREQYF

abundance: .
v_gene: TRBV19
d_gene: .
j_gene: TRBJ2-2
CDR3nt: TGTGCCAGTAGTATCGTGGTCGGCCAGTTCACCGGGGAGCTGTTTTTT
CDR3aa: CASSIVVGQFTGELFF

abundance: .
v_gene: TRBV29-1
d_gene: TRBD2
j_gene: TRBJ2-3
CDR3nt: TGCAGCGTTGAAAAGCGGGGGGGCGTCACAGATACGCAGTATTTT
CDR3aa: CSVEKRGGVTDTQYF

abundance: .
v_gene: TRBV5-5
d_gene: TRBD1
j_gene: TRBJ1-4
CDR3nt: TGTGCCAGCAGCTGGGGACAGGGGGCATCTGCTAATGAAAAACTGTTTTTT
CDR3aa: CASSWGQGASANEKLFF

abundance: many
v_gene: TRBV7-2
d_gene: .
j_gene: TRBJ1-1
CDR3nt: TGTGCCAGCAGTTGGGGGGAGGGGACTGAAGCTTTCTTT
CDR3aa: CASSWGEGTEAFF

abundance: .
v_gene: TRBV7-9
d_gene: TRBD1
j_gene: TRBJ2-7
CDR3nt: TGTGCCAGCGGCCCGACAGGGGTGAAGGAGCAGTACTTC
CDR3aa: CASGPTGVKEQYF

abundance: many
v_gene: TRBV19
d_gene: TRBD1
j_gene: TRBJ1-2
CDR3nt: TGTGCCAGTAGGGACAGGATTAACTATGGCTACACCTTC
CDR3aa: CASRDRINYGYTF

abundance: few
v_gene: TRBV4-1
d_gene: TRBD2
j_gene: TRBJ2-5
CDR3nt: TGCGCCAGCAGCCAAGATTCCCTAGCGGGGAAAGAGACCCAGTACTTC
CDR3aa: CASSQDSLAGKETQYF

abundance: many
v_gene: TRBV19
d_gene: .
j_gene: TRBJ2-2
CDR3nt: TGTGCCAGCAGCTTGGTCCCCAACACCGGGGAGCTGTTTTTT
CDR3aa: CASSLVPNTGELFF

abundance: .
v_gene: TRBV19
d_gene: .
j_gene: TRBJ2-2
CDR3nt: TGTGCCAGCAGTTACGGAACGAACACCGGGGAGCTGTTTTTT
CDR3aa: CASSYGTNTGELFF

abundance: .
v_gene: TRBV4-3
d_gene: .
j_gene: TRBJ1-1
CDR3nt: TGCGCCAGCAGCCAAGATTTGGGGGCGGAGACTGAAGCTTTCTTT
CDR3aa: CASSQDLGAETEAFF

abundance: .
v_gene: TRBV5-6
d_gene: .
j_gene: TRBJ1-5
CDR3nt: TGTGCCAGCAGCTCAGCTAGGGTGAGACAGCCCCAGCATTTT
CDR3aa: CASSSARVRQPQHF

abundance: .
v_gene: TRBV7-3
d_gene: .
j_gene: TRBJ1-6
CDR3nt: TGTGCCAGCAGCCCGGAGGTGGGGTCACCCCTCCACTTT
CDR3aa: CASSPEVGSPLHF

abundance: many
v_gene: TRBV7-3
d_gene: .
j_gene: TRBJ2-6
CDR3nt: TGTGCCAGCAGCTTATCGCCTGGGGCCAACGTCCTGACTTTC
CDR3aa: CASSLSPGANVLTF

abundance: .
v_gene: TRBV2
d_gene: .
j_gene: TRBJ1-5
CDR3nt: TGTGCCAGCAGCCAAGCGCGGGGGACTCAGCCCCAGCATTTT
CDR3aa: CASSQARGTQPQHF

abundance: .
v_gene: TRBV19
d_gene: .
j_gene: TRBJ1-5
CDR3nt: TGTGCCAGTAGTATAGAAGAACAGCATAGCAATCAGCCCCAGCATTTT
CDR3aa: CASSIEEQHSNQPQHF